Sequencing of this T cell receptor beta chain was carried out in a study of graft-versus-host responses after intestinal transplantation. The V end was cut by 5 bases, the J end by 4 bases, with 17 bases between. From germline, CDR1 is ENHRY and CDR2 SYGVKD. This CDR3 comprises 16 residues. Clones were read by immunoSEQ multiplex PCR, and TCRdb kept only the in-frame ones, dropping some. This sample has 7,500 or so clones, with about 22% found just once. The sequenced sample was alloreactive CD4+ T cells from a mixed lymphocyte reaction culture, obtained before transplantation. Sample subset: CFSE-low proliferating T cells sorted from roughly six-day pre-transplant mixed lymphocyte reaction (GvH or HvG direction). The TCR originated in a human patient who was an organ donor for intestinal transplantation. The rearrangement uses TRBV10-3 and TRBJ2-2; weak D call: TRBD2 (7 bases). The CDR3 DNA follows: TGTGCCATCAGTCCTCGCGGGGGCGCGCTCACCGGGGAGCTGTTTTTT. It specifies CAISPRGGALTGELFF.